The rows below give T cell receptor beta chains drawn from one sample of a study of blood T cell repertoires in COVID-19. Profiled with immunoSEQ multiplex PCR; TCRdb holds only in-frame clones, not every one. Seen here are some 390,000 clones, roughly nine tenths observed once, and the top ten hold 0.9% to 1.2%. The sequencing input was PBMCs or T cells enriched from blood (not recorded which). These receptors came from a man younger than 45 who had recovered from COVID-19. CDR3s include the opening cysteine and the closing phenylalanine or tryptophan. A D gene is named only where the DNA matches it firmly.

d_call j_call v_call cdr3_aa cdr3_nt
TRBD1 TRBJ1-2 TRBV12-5 CASMRPRTGGYGYTF TGTGCTAGCATGCGCCCGCGGACAGGGGGTTATGGCTACACCTTC
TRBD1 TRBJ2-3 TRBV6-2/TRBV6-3 CASSGTGAALTDTQYF TGTGCCAGCAGTGGGACAGGGGCCGCCCTCACAGATACGCAGTATTTT
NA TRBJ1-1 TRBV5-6 CASSLSGAEAFF TGTGCCAGCAGCTTATCAGGGGCTGAAGCTTTCTTT
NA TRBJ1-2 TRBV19 CASYNRAGYGYTF TGTGCCAGTTACAACAGGGCGGGTTATGGCTACACCTTC
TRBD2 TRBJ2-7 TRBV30 CAWSTRRGVGYEQYF TGTGCCTGGAGTACCCGTCGGGGGGTCGGTTACGAGCAGTACTTC
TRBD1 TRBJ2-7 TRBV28 CASSPGTGALEQYF TGTGCCAGCAGTCCTGGGACAGGGGCCCTCGAGCAGTACTTC
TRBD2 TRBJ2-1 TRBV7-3 CASSFLAGNEQFF TGTGCCAGCAGCTTCCTAGCGGGGAATGAGCAGTTCTTC
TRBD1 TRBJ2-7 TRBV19 CASSPTGVVYEQYF TGTGCCAGTAGCCCGACAGGGGTCGTTTACGAGCAGTACTTC
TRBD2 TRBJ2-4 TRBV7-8 CASSSPGLPNWYF TGTGCCAGCAGCTCCCCGGGACTACCTAATTGGTACTTC
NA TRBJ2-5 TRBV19 CASKDPGETQYF TGTGCCAGTAAAGACCCCGGGGAGACCCAGTACTTC
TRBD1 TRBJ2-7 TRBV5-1 CASSYTGQNSYEQYF TGCGCCAGCAGCTATACGGGACAGAATTCCTACGAGCAGTACTTC